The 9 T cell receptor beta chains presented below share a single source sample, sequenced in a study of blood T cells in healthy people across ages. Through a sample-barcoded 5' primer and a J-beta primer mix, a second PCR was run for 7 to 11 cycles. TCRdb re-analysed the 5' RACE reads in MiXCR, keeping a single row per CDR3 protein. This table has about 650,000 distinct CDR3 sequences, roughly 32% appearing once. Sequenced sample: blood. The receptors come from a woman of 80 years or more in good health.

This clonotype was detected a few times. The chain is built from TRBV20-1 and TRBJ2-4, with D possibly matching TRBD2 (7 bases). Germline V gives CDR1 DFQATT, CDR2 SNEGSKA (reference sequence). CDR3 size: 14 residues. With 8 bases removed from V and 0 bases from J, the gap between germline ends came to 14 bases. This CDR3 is CSPKGGVAKNIQYF. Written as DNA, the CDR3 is TGCAGTCCAAAGGGGGGGGTAGCCAAAAACATTCAGTACTTC.

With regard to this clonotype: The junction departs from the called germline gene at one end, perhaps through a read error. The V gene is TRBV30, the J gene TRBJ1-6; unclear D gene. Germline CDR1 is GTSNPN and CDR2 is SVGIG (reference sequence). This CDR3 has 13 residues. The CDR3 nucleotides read TGTGCCTGGAGAGCGGGTGGGGATTCACCCCCCCACTTT. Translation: CAWRAGGDSPPHF.

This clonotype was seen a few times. The CDR3 sequence is CASSERPVGHYSNQPQHF. CDR3 DNA sequence: TGTGCCAGCAGTGAAAGGCCCGTGGGGCACTATAGCAATCAGCCCCAGCATTTT. The genes are TRBV6-1 and TRBJ1-5, with a tentative D call TRBD1 (5 bases). The CDR3 extends over 18 amino acids. The V end lost 2 bases, the J end lost 0 bases, and 17 bases lay between the germline ends. Germline V gene sequence: CDR1 MNHNS, CDR2 SASEGT.

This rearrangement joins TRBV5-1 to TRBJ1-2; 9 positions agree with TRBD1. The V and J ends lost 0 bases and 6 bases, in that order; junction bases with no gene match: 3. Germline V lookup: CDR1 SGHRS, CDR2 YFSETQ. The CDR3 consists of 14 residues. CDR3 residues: CASSLDRGRNGYTF. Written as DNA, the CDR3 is TGCGCCAGCAGCTTGGACAGGGGGCGAAATGGCTACACCTTC.

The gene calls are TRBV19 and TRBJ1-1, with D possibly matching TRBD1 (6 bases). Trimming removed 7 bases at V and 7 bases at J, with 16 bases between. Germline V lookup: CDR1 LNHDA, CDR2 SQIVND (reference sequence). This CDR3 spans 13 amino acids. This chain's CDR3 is CASTGTNSFEAFF. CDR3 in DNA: TGTGCCAGTACGGGGACAAACTCTTTTGAAGCTTTCTTT.

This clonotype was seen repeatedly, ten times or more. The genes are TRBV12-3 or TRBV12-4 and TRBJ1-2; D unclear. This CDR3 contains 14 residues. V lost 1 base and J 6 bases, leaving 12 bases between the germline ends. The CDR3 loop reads CASSLGPKAHGYTF. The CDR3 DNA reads TGTGCCAGCAGTTTAGGACCGAAGGCCCATGGCTACACCTTC.

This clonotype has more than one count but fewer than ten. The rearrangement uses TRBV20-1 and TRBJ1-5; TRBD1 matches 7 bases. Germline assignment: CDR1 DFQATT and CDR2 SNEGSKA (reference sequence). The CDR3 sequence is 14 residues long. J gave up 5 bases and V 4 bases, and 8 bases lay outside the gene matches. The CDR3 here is CSAKTGEGHQPQHF. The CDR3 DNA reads TGCAGTGCTAAAACAGGGGAGGGACATCAGCCCCAGCATTTT.

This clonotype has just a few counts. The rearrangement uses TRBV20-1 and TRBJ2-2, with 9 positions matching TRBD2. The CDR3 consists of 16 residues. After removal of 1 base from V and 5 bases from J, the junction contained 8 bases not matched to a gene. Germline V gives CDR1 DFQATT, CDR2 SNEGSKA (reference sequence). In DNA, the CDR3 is TGCAGTGCTAGAGCTGTGGCGGGGGGGCGGACCGGGGAGCTGTTTTTT. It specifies CSARAVAGGRTGELFF.

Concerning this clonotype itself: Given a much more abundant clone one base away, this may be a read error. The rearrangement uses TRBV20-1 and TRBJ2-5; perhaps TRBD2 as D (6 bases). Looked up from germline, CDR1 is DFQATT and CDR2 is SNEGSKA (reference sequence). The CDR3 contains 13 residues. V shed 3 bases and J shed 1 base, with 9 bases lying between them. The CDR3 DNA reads TGCAGTGCTAGGACCGGGGGCCAAGAGACCCAGTACTTC. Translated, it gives CSARTGGQETQYF.